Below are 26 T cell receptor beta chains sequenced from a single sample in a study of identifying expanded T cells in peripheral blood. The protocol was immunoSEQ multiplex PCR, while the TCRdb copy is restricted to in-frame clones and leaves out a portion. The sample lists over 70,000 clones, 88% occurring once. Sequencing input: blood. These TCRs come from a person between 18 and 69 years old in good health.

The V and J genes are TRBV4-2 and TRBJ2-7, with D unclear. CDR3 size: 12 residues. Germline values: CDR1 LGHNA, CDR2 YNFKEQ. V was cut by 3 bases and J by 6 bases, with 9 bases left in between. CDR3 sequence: CASSQRPTEQYF. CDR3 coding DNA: TGTGCCAGCAGCCAGCGCCCCACCGAGCAGTACTTC.

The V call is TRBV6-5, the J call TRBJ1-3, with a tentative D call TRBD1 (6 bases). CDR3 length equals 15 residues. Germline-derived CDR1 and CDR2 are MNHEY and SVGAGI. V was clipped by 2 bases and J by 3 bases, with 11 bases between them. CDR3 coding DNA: TGTGCCAGCAGTTACACAGGGTGGAGTGGAAACACCATATATTTT. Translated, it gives CASSYTGWSGNTIYF.

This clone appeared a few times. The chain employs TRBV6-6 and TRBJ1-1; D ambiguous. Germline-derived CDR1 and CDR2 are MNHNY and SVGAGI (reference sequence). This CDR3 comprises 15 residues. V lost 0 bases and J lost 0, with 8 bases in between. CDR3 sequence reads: CASSYSPGLNTEAFF. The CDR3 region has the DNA TGTGCCAGCAGTTACTCGCCTGGATTGAACACTGAAGCTTTCTTT.

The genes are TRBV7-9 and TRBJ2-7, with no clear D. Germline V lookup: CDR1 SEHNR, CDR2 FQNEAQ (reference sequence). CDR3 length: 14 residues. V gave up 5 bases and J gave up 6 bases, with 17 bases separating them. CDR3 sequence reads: CASSPLIYVGEQYF. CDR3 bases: TGTGCCAGCAGCCCATTAATATATGTCGGCGAGCAGTACTTC.

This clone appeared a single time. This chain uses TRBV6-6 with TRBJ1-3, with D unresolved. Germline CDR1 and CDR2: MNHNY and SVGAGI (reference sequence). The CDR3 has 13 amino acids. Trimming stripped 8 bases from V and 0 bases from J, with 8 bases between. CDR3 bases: TGTGCCAGCGGCACTTTCTCTGGAAACACCATATATTTT. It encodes CASGTFSGNTIYF.

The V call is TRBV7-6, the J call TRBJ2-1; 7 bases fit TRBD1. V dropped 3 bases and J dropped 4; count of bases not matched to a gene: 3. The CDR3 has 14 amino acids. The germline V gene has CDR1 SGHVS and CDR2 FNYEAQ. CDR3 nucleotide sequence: TGTGCCAGCAGCTTGACAGGGTTGTACAATGAGCAGTTCTTC. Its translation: CASSLTGLYNEQFF.

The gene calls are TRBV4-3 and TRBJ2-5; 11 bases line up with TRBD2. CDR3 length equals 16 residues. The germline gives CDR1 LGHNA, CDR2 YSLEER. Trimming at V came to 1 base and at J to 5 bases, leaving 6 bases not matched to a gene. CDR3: CASSQATSGASETQYF. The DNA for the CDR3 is TGCGCCAGCAGCCAAGCGACTAGCGGGGCTTCCGAGACCCAGTACTTC.

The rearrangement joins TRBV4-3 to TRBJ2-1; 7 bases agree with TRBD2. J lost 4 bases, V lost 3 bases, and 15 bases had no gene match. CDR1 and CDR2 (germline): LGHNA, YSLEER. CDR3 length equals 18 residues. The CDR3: CASSQDHHRLAGYNEQFF. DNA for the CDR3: TGCGCCAGCAGCCAGGATCACCACCGACTAGCTGGGTACAATGAGCAGTTCTTC.

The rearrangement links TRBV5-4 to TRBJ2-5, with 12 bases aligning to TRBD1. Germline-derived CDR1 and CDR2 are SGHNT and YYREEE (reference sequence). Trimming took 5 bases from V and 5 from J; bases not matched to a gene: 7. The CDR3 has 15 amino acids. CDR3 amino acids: CASSRDRGRGETQYF. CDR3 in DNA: TGTGCCAGCAGTCGGGACAGGGGGCGAGGGGAGACCCAGTACTTC.

CDR3 amino acids: CAPGRLNTEAFF. In nucleotides, the CDR3 is TGCGCTCCGGGACGCTTGAACACTGAAGCTTTCTTT. This rearrangement joins TRBV10-1 to TRBJ1-1, with D perhaps TRBD1 (5 bases). The CDR3 is made up of 12 amino acids. Germline V gene sequence: CDR1 WNHNN, CDR2 SYGVQD (reference sequence).

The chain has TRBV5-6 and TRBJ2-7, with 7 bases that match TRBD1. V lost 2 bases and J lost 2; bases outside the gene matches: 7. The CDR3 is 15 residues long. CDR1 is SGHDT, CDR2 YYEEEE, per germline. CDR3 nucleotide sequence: TGTGCCAGCAGCTTAGGTGGGGACAGAACCTACGAGCAGTACTTC. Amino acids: CASSLGGDRTYEQYF.

The CDR3 DNA reads as TGCAGTGCCATATGGAGGGAGACCCAGTACTTC. The encoded protein is CSAIWRETQYF. The chain links TRBV20-1 to TRBJ2-5, with a weak D call TRBD2 (5 bases). The CDR3 loop spans 11 amino acids. Germline CDR1 DFQATT, CDR2 SNEGSKA (reference sequence). V was cut by 6 bases and J by 5 bases, with 10 bases left in between.

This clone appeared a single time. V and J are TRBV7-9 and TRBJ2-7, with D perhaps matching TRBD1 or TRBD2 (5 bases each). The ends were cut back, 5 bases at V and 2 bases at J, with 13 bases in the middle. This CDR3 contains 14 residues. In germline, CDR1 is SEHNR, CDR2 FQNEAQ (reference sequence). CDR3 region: CASSGPGRPYEQYF. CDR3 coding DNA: TGTGCCAGCAGCGGCCCGGGACGGCCCTACGAGCAGTACTTC.

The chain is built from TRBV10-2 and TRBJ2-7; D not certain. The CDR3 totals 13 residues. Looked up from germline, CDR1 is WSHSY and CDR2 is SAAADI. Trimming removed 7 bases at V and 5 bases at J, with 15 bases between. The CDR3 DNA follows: TGCGCCAGCACCGACGGCGGTTTCGACGAGCAGTACTTC. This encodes CASTDGGFDEQYF.

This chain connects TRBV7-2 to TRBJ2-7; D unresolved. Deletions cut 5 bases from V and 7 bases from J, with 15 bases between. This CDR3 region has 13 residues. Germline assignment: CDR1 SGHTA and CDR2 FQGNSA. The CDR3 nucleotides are TGTGCCAGCAGCACCGGGTCCCACGGAGAGCAGTACTTC. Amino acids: CASSTGSHGEQYF.

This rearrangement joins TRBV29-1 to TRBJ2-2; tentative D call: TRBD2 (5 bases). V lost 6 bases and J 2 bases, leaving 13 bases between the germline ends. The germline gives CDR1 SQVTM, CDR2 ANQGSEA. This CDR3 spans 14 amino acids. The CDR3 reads CSVDPGINTGELFF. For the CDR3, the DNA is TGCAGCGTCGACCCCGGGATTAACACCGGGGAGCTGTTTTTT.

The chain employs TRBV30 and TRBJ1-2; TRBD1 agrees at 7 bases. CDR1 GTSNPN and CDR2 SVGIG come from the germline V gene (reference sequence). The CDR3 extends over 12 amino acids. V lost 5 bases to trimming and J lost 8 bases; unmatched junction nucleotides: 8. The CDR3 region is CAWDRDRKGYTF. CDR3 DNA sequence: TGTGCCTGGGATCGGGACAGAAAGGGCTACACCTTC.

Here the CDR3 DNA reads TGTGCCCAGTCGGACTTTAACTCCTACGAGCAGTACTTC. It translates to CAQSDFNSYEQYF. The chain is built from TRBV30 and TRBJ2-7, with D maybe TRBD2 (5 bases). This CDR3 comprises 13 residues. Trimming took 8 bases from V and 0 from J, leaving 14 bases between them. Germline CDR1 and CDR2: GTSNPN and SVGIG (reference sequence). Full variable domain (remainder filled in from reference TRBV30 and TRBJ2-7): SQTIHQWPATLVQPVGSPLSLECTVEGTSNPNLYWYRQAAGRGLQLLFYSVGIGQISSEVPQNLSASRPQDRQFILSSKKLLLSDSGFYLCAQSDFNSYEQYFGPGTRLTVT.

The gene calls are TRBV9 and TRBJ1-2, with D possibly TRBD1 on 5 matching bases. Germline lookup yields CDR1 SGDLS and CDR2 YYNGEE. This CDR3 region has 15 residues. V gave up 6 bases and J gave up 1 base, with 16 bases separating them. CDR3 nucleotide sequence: TGTGCCAGCACCATAGACTTAGACAGTAACTATGGCTACACCTTC. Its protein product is CASTIDLDSNYGYTF.

The CDR3 loop is CASSPRRSGTEAFF. For the CDR3, the DNA is TGTGCCAGCTCACCACGAAGGTCGGGCACTGAAGCTTTCTTT. The chain carries TRBV18 and TRBJ1-1; D uncertain. Germline CDR1 KGHSH, CDR2 LQKENI. The CDR3 consists of 14 residues. The germline V and J ends were trimmed by 1 base and 4 bases, with 10 bases remaining between them.

As DNA, the CDR3 is TGTGCCAGCAGCCCCTACACCGGTTCAGATGGCTACACCTTC. This sequence encodes CASSPYTGSDGYTF. The rearrangement joins TRBV7-2 to TRBJ1-2; D is unclear. The CDR3 covers 14 residues. V lost 5 bases to trimming and J lost 6 bases, with 16 bases between them. The germline CDR1 and CDR2 sequences are SGHTA and FQGNSA.

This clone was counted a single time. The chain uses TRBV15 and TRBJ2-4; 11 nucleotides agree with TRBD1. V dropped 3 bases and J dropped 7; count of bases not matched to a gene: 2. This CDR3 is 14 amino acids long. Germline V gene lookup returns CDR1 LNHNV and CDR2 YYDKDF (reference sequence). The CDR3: CATSSRTGGNIQYF. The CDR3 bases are TGTGCCACCAGCAGCAGGACAGGGGGCAACATTCAGTACTTC.

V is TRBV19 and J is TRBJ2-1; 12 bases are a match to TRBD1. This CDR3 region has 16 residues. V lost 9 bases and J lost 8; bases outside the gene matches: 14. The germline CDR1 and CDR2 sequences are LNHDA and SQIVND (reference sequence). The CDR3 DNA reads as TGTGCCAGCCTAAACAGACCGGGACAGGGGGCGGATGAGCAGTTCTTC. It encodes CASLNRPGQGADEQFF.

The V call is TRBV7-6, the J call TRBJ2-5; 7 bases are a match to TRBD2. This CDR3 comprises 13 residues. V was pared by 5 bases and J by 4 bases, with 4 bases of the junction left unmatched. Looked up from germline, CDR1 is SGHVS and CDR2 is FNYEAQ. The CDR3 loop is CASSMGLIETQYF. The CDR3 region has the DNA TGTGCCAGCAGCATGGGACTAATAGAGACCCAGTACTTC.

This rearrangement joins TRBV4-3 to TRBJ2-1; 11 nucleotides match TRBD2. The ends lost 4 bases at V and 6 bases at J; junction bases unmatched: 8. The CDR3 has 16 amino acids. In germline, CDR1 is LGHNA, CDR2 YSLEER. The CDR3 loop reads CASSRASGGLGNEQFF. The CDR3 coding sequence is TGCGCCAGCAGCCGGGCTAGCGGGGGGTTAGGCAATGAGCAGTTCTTC.

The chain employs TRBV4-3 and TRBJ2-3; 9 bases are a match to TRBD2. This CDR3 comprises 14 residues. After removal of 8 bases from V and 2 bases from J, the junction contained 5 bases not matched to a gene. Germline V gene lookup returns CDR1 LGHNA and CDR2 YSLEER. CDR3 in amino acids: CASQLAGFTDTQYF. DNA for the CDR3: TGCGCCAGCCAACTAGCGGGCTTCACAGATACGCAGTATTTT.